Presented here are 17 T cell receptor beta chains from one specimen sequenced in a study of control samples from healthy donors and cancer patients. The table came from immunoSEQ multiplex PCR; TCRdb's copy has only in-frame clones and leaves some out. This sample has more than 75,000 clones; 70% to 85% occur once, and the top ten carry approximately 38%. The sequenced sample was PBMCs. These receptors were taken from a man aged 70 or older with lung cancer.

This clone appeared once. The V gene is TRBV4-2, the J gene TRBJ2-3; TRBD2 aligns across 13 bases. The V gene end was trimmed by 0 bases and the J gene end by 6 bases; junction bases not matched to a gene: 6. Looked up from germline, CDR1 is LGHNA and CDR2 is YNFKEQ. The CDR3 totals 17 residues. The CDR3 region has the DNA TGTGCCAGCAGCCAAGATCGGGAACTAGCGGGGGGGGATACGCAGTATTTT. It specifies CASSQDRELAGGDTQYF.

The CDR3 DNA reads TGTGCCAGCAGCCCCCTGACCCGAGGGTACGAGCAGTACTTC. Its protein product is CASSPLTRGYEQYF. This chain links TRBV3-1 (or the pseudogene TRBV3-2) with TRBJ2-7; D may be TRBD2 (5 bases). Deletions cut 4 bases from V and 4 bases from J, with 14 bases between. The CDR3 is 14 residues long. Germline V CDR1 and CDR2: LGHDT, YNNKEL (reference sequence).

This clone was seen just once. V and J are TRBV6-5 and TRBJ1-2; the match to TRBD1 covers 8 bases. Germline CDR1 and CDR2: MNHEY and SVGAGI. J lost 7 bases, V lost 4 bases, and 5 bases had no gene match. The CDR3 contains 13 residues. This CDR3 is CASSSGTGGGYTF. As DNA, the CDR3 is TGTGCCAGCAGTTCCGGGACAGGAGGTGGCTACACCTTC.

In its sample, this clone was seen many times. V and J are TRBV27 and TRBJ2-7, with D possibly called TRBD1 or TRBD2 (7 bases each). V lost 6 bases and J 4 bases, leaving 28 bases between the germline ends. This CDR3 spans 18 amino acids. The germline V gene encodes CDR1 MNHEY and CDR2 SMNVEV (reference sequence). The CDR3 nucleotides read TGTGCCAGCAGCTCGAGGATTTTGAGGGCAGGGGGGGCTTACGAGCAGTACTTC. It codes for CASSSRILRAGGAYEQYF.

The gene calls are TRBV2 and TRBJ2-7; 8 nucleotides line up with TRBD1. The V and J ends lost 6 bases and 2 bases, in that order; junction bases with no gene match: 6. The CDR3 consists of 14 residues. The V gene's germline CDR1 is SNHLY and CDR2 FYNNEI. CDR3 DNA sequence: TGTGCCAGCAGGGGTAGGACAGGGACCTACGAGCAGTACTTC. This translates into CASRGRTGTYEQYF.

This rearrangement joins TRBV9 to TRBJ1-2; no definite D call. The germline CDR1 and CDR2 sequences are SGDLS and YYNGEE. Trimming shortened V by 4 bases and J by 2 bases, and 15 bases separated the two germline ends. The CDR3 totals 15 residues. The CDR3 nucleotides read TGTGCCAGCAGCCCAAGAGTAGGGCGAAACTATGGCTACACCTTC. Translated: CASSPRVGRNYGYTF.

This clone was seen only a few times. The chain uses TRBV2 and TRBJ1-5; D possibly corresponds to TRBD1 (6 bases). There are 16 residues in the CDR3. Germline V gene sequence: CDR1 SNHLY, CDR2 FYNNEI. V lost 6 bases and J lost 0, with 15 bases in between. The CDR3 nucleotides are TGTGCCAGCAGGGACTCACAGGGTATTAGCAATCAGCCCCAGCATTTT. Its protein product is CASRDSQGISNQPQHF.

The CDR3 region is CASRRGTAELFF. The CDR3 nucleotides are TGTGCCAGCAGACGGGGGACAGCGGAGCTGTTTTTT. This sequence joins TRBV3-1 (or the pseudogene TRBV3-2) and TRBJ2-2, with D possibly being TRBD1 (7 bases). The CDR3 is 12 amino acids. V dropped 6 bases and J dropped 10 bases, with 12 bases sitting between them. CDR1 LGHDT and CDR2 YNNKEL come from the germline V gene (reference sequence).

CDR3 region: CASVWGRRTDTQYF. The CDR3, as DNA: TGTGCCAGCGTTTGGGGAAGACGCACAGATACGCAGTATTTT. The chain carries TRBV2 and TRBJ2-3; D call uncertain. The V gene lost 8 bases and the J gene lost 1 base, with 13 bases spanning the gap. The CDR3 runs to 14 residues. Germline V gives CDR1 SNHLY, CDR2 FYNNEI.

The chain joins TRBV19 to TRBJ2-2; 7 bases align to TRBD1. After removal of 6 bases from V and 4 bases from J, the junction contained 8 bases not matched to a gene. The CDR3 loop spans 15 amino acids. Germline values: CDR1 LNHDA, CDR2 SQIVND (reference sequence). For the CDR3, the DNA is TGTGCCAGTAGGACAGACAGGGTTTCCACCGGGGAGCTGTTTTTT. It translates to CASRTDRVSTGELFF.

The chain has TRBV19 and TRBJ2-6; 10 nucleotides line up with TRBD1. The CDR3 consists of 19 residues. Losses at the gene ends were 4 bases for V and 1 base for J; bases not matched to a gene: 10. In germline, CDR1 is LNHDA, CDR2 SQIVND (reference sequence). The CDR3 DNA reads TGTGCCAGTAGTAAGGGGTTGGGACAGGGGAGTTCTGGGGCCAACGTCCTGACTTTC. Translation gives CASSKGLGQGSSGANVLTF.

V and J are TRBV18 and TRBJ2-1, with 10 bases matching TRBD2. CDR1 is KGHSH and CDR2 is LQKENI in the germline V gene. V shed 6 bases, J shed 2 bases, and the junction held 1 base outside the gene matches. The CDR3 totals 14 residues. CDR3 amino acids: CASSSGGAYNEQFF. The CDR3 DNA sequence: TGTGCCAGCTCCAGCGGGGGGGCCTACAATGAGCAGTTCTTC.

The V call is TRBV21-1, the J call TRBJ1-5. TRBV21-1 is marked as a pseudogene. This CDR3 has 14 amino acids. CDR3 sequence (DNA): TGTGCCAGCATGGGGAAAGCTACATATTGGCCCCAGCATTTT. Protein sequence: CASMGKATYWPQHF.

The CDR3 loop is CASSLRPGTSNTGELFF. CDR3 bases: TGTGCCAGCAGCTTAAGACCCGGGACCTCGAACACCGGGGAGCTGTTTTTT. The chain links TRBV7-9 to TRBJ2-2, with D possibly called TRBD1 or TRBD2 (5 bases each). The CDR3 totals 17 residues. Trimming left V 2 bases short and J 0 bases short, with 13 bases between. CDR1 SEHNR and CDR2 FQNEAQ come from the germline V gene (reference sequence).

The chain couples TRBV3-1 (or the pseudogene TRBV3-2) to TRBJ2-1, with D uncertain. CDR1 is LGHDT and CDR2 is YNNKEL in the germline V gene (reference sequence). The CDR3 totals 14 residues. The V end lost 3 bases, the J end lost 9 bases, and 15 bases lay between the germline ends. Written as DNA, the CDR3 is TGTGCCAGCAGCCACAGACTGGGGTGGGTTGAGCAGTTCTTC. Protein: CASSHRLGWVEQFF.

This clone was counted between two and nine times. The chain couples TRBV24-1 to TRBJ1-2, with a possible D match to TRBD1 (6 bases). V lost 9 bases and J lost 0, with 10 bases in between. The CDR3 loop spans 13 amino acids. CDR1 is KGHDR and CDR2 is SFDVKD in the germline V gene. The CDR3 here is CATGGGPNYGYTF. The DNA for the CDR3 is TGTGCCACCGGAGGGGGACCTAACTATGGCTACACCTTC.

This clone has more than one count but fewer than ten. V is TRBV27 and J is TRBJ1-3; TRBD1 might be the D (6 bases). The CDR3 is 14 amino acids. V lost 6 bases and J lost 0, with 9 bases in between. CDR1 is MNHEY, CDR2 SMNVEV, per germline (reference sequence). The CDR3 sequence: CASRIQGSGNTIYF. CDR3 nucleotides: TGTGCCAGCAGGATACAGGGCTCTGGAAACACCATATATTTT.